This record covers a single T cell receptor beta chain. Assay used: immunoSEQ multiplex PCR; TCRdb lists only in-frame clones, some missing. The data show approximately 44,000 clones, 79% seen once. The sample comes from a study of blood T cell repertoires in COVID-19. As for the study in general: COVID-19 samples collected from the United States, Italy and Spain covered acute and convalescent phases. From T cells, B-cell-depleted T cells, or PBMCs came the material, which was cDNA or gDNA.

CDR3 length: 18 amino acids. The specimen sequenced was peripheral blood. This rearrangement joins TRBV1 to TRBJ2-1; no DNA check was done on the table's D call, TRBD2. TRBV1 is described as a pseudogene. The receptor was isolated from a woman of 80 years or more with acute or convalescent COVID-19. The CDR3 region is CTSRPMSPGLAGVDEQFF. CDR3 DNA: TGCACCAGCAGGCCAATGTCCCCGGGACTAGCGGGGGTTGATGAGCAGTTCTTC.